One T cell receptor beta chain is described in this entry. The CDR3 consists of 15 residues. Unmatched junction bases numbered 5, after V lost 4 bases and J lost 6 bases. Germline-derived CDR1 and CDR2 are SGHRS and YFSETQ. These data are taken from a study of blood T cell repertoires in COVID-19. Measured with immunoSEQ multiplex PCR; TCRdb has only the in-frame clones, and not every one. This sample carries around 55,000 clones, roughly 85% of them seen once, and the ten largest clones take around 5.9%. The chain combines TRBV5-1 with TRBJ2-2; 11 positions agree with TRBD1. The TCR was taken from a human donor in a cohort sampled during active or convalescent COVID-19. Sequencing was done on a sample of peripheral blood. CDR3 amino acids: CASSLPGQGAGELFF. In DNA, the CDR3 is TGCGCCAGCAGCCTTCCGGGACAGGGGGCCGGGGAGCTGTTTTTT.